Shown below are 3 T cell receptor beta chains from a single sample sequenced in a study of T-cell memory formation after mild COVID-19. One entry per CDR3 protein results from TCRdb running MiXCR on the 5' RACE reads. The data contain around 320,000 distinct CDR3 sequences, roughly a fifth of them singletons. Sequencing was performed on PBMCs or a T cell subset sorted from them (not recorded which). The receptor source for this set is a man younger than 30 who had mild COVID-19 (a few samples of this study predate the infection). Cell type and time point are not known.

V and J are TRBV6-2 or TRBV6-3 and TRBJ2-6; 8 positions match TRBD1. The CDR3 loop spans 16 amino acids. Germline lookup yields CDR1 MNHEY and CDR2 SVGEGT. The V and J ends lost 2 bases and 2 bases, in that order; junction bases with no gene match: 2. The CDR3 here is CASSYTRGPGANVLTF. The CDR3 DNA is TGTGCCAGCAGTTACACCAGGGGGCCTGGGGCCAACGTCCTGACTTTC.

This clonotype was recorded a few times. The rearrangement links TRBV5-1 to TRBJ2-7, with 11 bases matching TRBD2. The V gene end was trimmed by 5 bases and the J gene end by 7 bases; junction bases not matched to a gene: 8. The CDR3 totals 14 residues. Germline CDR1 reads SGHRS; CDR2 reads YFSETQ. CDR3 region: CASSVSGGAQEQYV. CDR3 DNA: TGCGCCAGCAGTGTTAGCGGGGGGGCCCAAGAGCAGTACGTC.

This clonotype was observed a handful of times. The J gene is TRBJ2-1, the V gene TRBV5-1; 13 bases are a match to TRBD2. J was trimmed by 8 bases and V by 4 bases; bases with no gene match: 6. Germline-derived CDR1 and CDR2 are SGHRS and YFSETQ. The CDR3 runs to 15 residues. Written as DNA, the CDR3 is TGCGCCAGCAGCCGGACTAGCGGGGGTCTCTATGAGCAGTTCTTC. Protein sequence: CASSRTSGGLYEQFF.